This T cell receptor (beta chain) was documented in a study of cytomegalovirus exposure and HLA in healthy donors. Background on the study: An earlier analysis identified more than 90 million unique TCR beta sequences in some 170 million T cells. General study results and limits: The investigators catalogued 150 or so TCR beta chains as cytomegalovirus-associated. An analysis done earlier found most TCR beta V segments productive about 87% or about 30% of the time. The study had only CMV serostatus as immune exposure information.

The CDR3 runs 16 residues. Germline assignment: CDR1 MNHNS and CDR2 SASEGT. The germline V and J ends were trimmed by 2 bases and 8 bases, with 21 bases remaining between them. Use of 60 Vbeta and 13 Jbeta primers characterized the PCR. Method: immunoSEQ multiplex PCR; TCRdb's copy keeps in-frame clones and lacks some. In the table there are around 130,000 clones, 81% of which are singletons. On this clone itself: The antigen is unknown.

V is TRBV6-1 and J is TRBJ1-2, with D possibly TRBD1 on 6 matching bases. The source of this sequence is a woman between 40 and 55 years old in good health and CMV-seropositive. Sequencing used PBMCs. The CDR3 DNA reads TGTGCCAGCAGTGAAACGTCGGGACAACCGATTGTGGGCTACACCTTC. Its translation: CASSETSGQPIVGYTF.